This TCR beta chain was captured in a study of T cells in Graves' hyperthyroidism and ophthalmopathy. This clonotype showed up just once. Its target is not known. Researchers barred patients who had uncontrolled infection, other autoimmune disease, pregnancy or lactation. The V gene's germline CDR1 is SGHTA and CDR2 FQGNSA. Trimming took off 7 bases at V and 10 bases at J, with 22 bases between the two ends. This CDR3 contains 14 residues. Study results and caveats: For ophthalmopathy, model prediction preceded onset by a median approximately 6 months. Ophthalmopathy was told apart from stable hyperthyroidism by a 13 V-J model. In the blood, most expanded thyroid clonotypes above 0.001 appeared as well.

TCR beta CDR3 regions were amplified from RNA. The HTBI primer set drove a first-round RT-PCR of the TCR CDR3. TCRdb reprocessed the multiplex PCR reads via MiXCR and lists one record per CDR3 protein. The table has about 290,000 distinct CDR3 sequences, over 15% seen once; the top ten hold roughly 50%. The V and J genes are TRBV7-2 and TRBJ1-1; D is unresolved. Sequenced: blood. The origin of this receptor is a woman aged 55-69 years with Graves' ophthalmopathy. The CDR3 loop reads CASKGSPRSLGAFF. CDR3 DNA: TGTGCCAGCAAAGGGTCACCCCGCTCGCTCGGAGCTTTCTTT.